What follows are 15 T cell receptor beta chains derived from one specimen sequenced in a study of blood T cells in healthy people across ages. Together with a sample-barcoded 5' primer, a J-beta primer mix was included in a second PCR lasting about 6 to 12 cycles. From the 5' RACE reads, TCRdb called clonotypes with MiXCR, one entry per CDR3 protein. Among about 1.6 million distinct CDR3 sequences listed, about 35% were seen once. The sample was blood. Receptors were obtained from a woman aged 25 to 39 in good health.

The gene calls are TRBV6-1 and TRBJ2-7; D not resolved. The CDR3 covers 16 residues. V lost 3 bases to trimming and J lost 0 bases, with 15 bases between them. Germline CDR1 is MNHNS and CDR2 is SASEGT. The CDR3 region has the DNA TGTGCCAGCAGTGAGGGCTTGGAAGGGAACTCCTACGAGCAGTACTTC. Translation: CASSEGLEGNSYEQYF.

The sample holds a few counts of this clonotype. This rearrangement joins TRBV28 to TRBJ2-7, with a possible D match to TRBD2 (6 bases). CDR1 and CDR2 (germline): MDHEN, SYDVKM. Trimming pared 1 base from V and 0 bases from J, leaving 16 bases between. This CDR3 contains 17 residues. The CDR3: CASSLSLAESSSYEQYF. The CDR3 DNA reads TGTGCCAGCAGTTTATCCTTAGCGGAGTCGAGCTCCTACGAGCAGTACTTC.

This clonotype was seen more than once but under ten times. The rearrangement uses TRBV4-1 and TRBJ2-3; no firm D call. CDR1 is MGHRA, CDR2 YSYEKL, per germline. There are 14 residues in the CDR3. V lost 0 bases to trimming and J lost 9 bases, with 13 bases between them. CDR3: CASSQDPGRKTQYF. CDR3 nucleotide sequence: TGCGCCAGCAGCCAAGACCCCGGCAGGAAGACGCAGTATTTT.

A few counts support this clonotype. The rearrangement links TRBV3-1 to TRBJ1-6; D ambiguous. The germline V and J ends were trimmed by 7 bases and 8 bases, with 9 bases remaining between them. CDR3 length: 12 amino acids. CDR1 is LGHDT and CDR2 is YNNKEL in the germline V gene (reference sequence). DNA of the CDR3: TGTGCCAGCATGATGGGTGATTCACCCCTCCACTTT. Translating it yields CASMMGDSPLHF.

This clonotype has a count of ten or more. This chain joins TRBV2 and TRBJ2-5; D not certain. This CDR3 has 11 amino acids. Germline CDR1 is SNHLY and CDR2 is FYNNEI. The V and J ends lost 6 bases and 5 bases respectively, with 7 bases between them. The CDR3 sequence is CASRGGETQYF. DNA of the CDR3: TGTGCCAGCAGGGGCGGCGAGACCCAGTACTTC.

This chain joins TRBV3-1 and TRBJ2-5; 13 bases map to TRBD2. The length of the CDR3 is 17 residues. The V and J ends lost 8 bases and 2 bases, in that order; junction bases with no gene match: 11. CDR1 and CDR2 (germline): LGHDT, YNNKEL (reference sequence). The CDR3 nucleotides read TGTGCCAGCGGGAAGGGACTAGCGGGGATGAGGCAAGAGACCCAGTACTTC. Its protein product is CASGKGLAGMRQETQYF.

This chain joins TRBV5-6 and TRBJ1-1; 8 bases are a match to TRBD1. CDR3 size: 13 residues. CDR1 is SGHDT and CDR2 is YYEEEE in the germline V gene. Trimming took 4 bases from V and 11 from J; bases not matched to a gene: 10. DNA of the CDR3: TGTGCCAGCAGCCGGACAGGGATGGAGGCCGCTTTCTTT. Its translation is CASSRTGMEAAFF.

This clonotype was seen at least ten times. The rearrangement uses TRBV9 and TRBJ2-3, with TRBD2 matching over 7 bases. Per germline, CDR1 SGDLS and CDR2 YYNGEE. The CDR3 totals 14 residues. The V segment lost 3 bases and the J segment 3 bases; nucleotides outside the gene matches: 4. CDR3 in DNA: TGTGCCAGCAGCGCGGCCGGGGGGACAGATACGCAGTATTTT. Protein product: CASSAAGGTDTQYF.

The gene calls are TRBV13 and TRBJ2-1; no firm D call. V lost 8 bases and J 4 bases, leaving 12 bases between the germline ends. CDR3 length: 13 residues. Germline CDR1 and CDR2: PRHDT and FYEKMQ (reference sequence). The CDR3 sequence is CASQEGPYNEQFF. The CDR3 DNA sequence: TGTGCCAGCCAGGAAGGTCCTTACAATGAGCAGTTCTTC.

This clonotype was detected a few times. The chain joins TRBV20-1 to TRBJ1-3; TRBD1 matches 8 bases. The CDR3 extends over 14 amino acids. Trimming removed 3 bases from V and 4 bases from J; junction bases left unmatched: 5. Germline values: CDR1 DFQATT, CDR2 SNEGSKA (reference sequence). CDR3 sequence: CSASQGALGNTIYF. For the CDR3, the DNA is TGCAGTGCTAGTCAGGGGGCACTCGGAAACACCATATATTTT.

This clonotype was observed a few times. The chain uses TRBV4-1 and TRBJ1-5, with D perhaps matching TRBD1 (5 bases). There are 16 residues in the CDR3. The V end lost 4 bases, the J end lost 3 bases, and 16 bases lay between the germline ends. The germline gives CDR1 MGHRA, CDR2 YSYEKL. The DNA of the CDR3 is TGCGCCAGCAGCCTCTCCCGCAGGGCTAACAATCAGCCCCAGCATTTT. Its protein is CASSLSRRANNQPQHF.

Many counts were recorded for this clonotype. The gene calls are TRBV10-3 and TRBJ2-1, with a weak D call TRBD1 (6 bases). CDR1 is ENHRY, CDR2 SYGVKD, per germline. Trimming removed 8 bases at V and 1 base at J, with 18 bases between. The CDR3 is made up of 16 amino acids. The CDR3 DNA follows: TGTGCCATCGGTCCCGGGACAATGGCGTCCTACAATGAGCAGTTCTTC. Encoded protein: CAIGPGTMASYNEQFF.

The table lists this clonotype with many counts. The genes are TRBV27 and TRBJ2-5, with a possible D match to TRBD2 (5 bases). Germline V gives CDR1 MNHEY, CDR2 SMNVEV (reference sequence). The CDR3 runs 14 residues. V lost 7 bases and J lost 4, with 16 bases in between. The CDR3 sequence is CASNRRAEGETQYF. The DNA of the CDR3 is TGTGCCAGCAACCGTCGGGCAGAGGGAGAGACCCAGTACTTC.

The rearrangement links TRBV19 to TRBJ2-1; 7 bases line up with TRBD1. Germline V gene data show CDR1 as LNHDA and CDR2 as SQIVND (reference sequence). Trimming removed 4 bases from V and 5 bases from J; junction bases left unmatched: 8. This CDR3 comprises 15 residues. CDR3 sequence (DNA): TGTGCCAGTAGTACTAGGGACAGTGCGAACAATGAGCAGTTCTTC. This gives the protein CASSTRDSANNEQFF.

The V and J genes are TRBV10-3 and TRBJ2-1, with D possibly being TRBD2 (5 bases). Trimming cost V 2 bases and J 9 bases, with 14 bases left between them. The CDR3 extends over 14 amino acids. Germline V gene data show CDR1 as ENHRY and CDR2 as SYGVKD. The CDR3 coding sequence is TGTGCCATCAGTGAGGCCCCTGACTATGCTGAGCAGTTCTTC. Its translation is CAISEAPDYAEQFF.